What follows are 12 T cell receptor beta chains derived from one specimen sequenced in a study of blood T cells in healthy people across ages. Combining a sample-barcoded 5' primer with a J-beta primer mix, a second PCR ran for roughly 6 to 12 cycles. MiXCR, applied by TCRdb to the 5' RACE reads, yields one record per CDR3 protein. The sample includes more than 450,000 distinct CDR3 sequences, over 25% of them seen just once. The same data also went into a second study, on T cells of mothers and their children.

What was sequenced was blood. The receptors stem from a boy younger than 10 in good health.

The chain couples TRBV20-1 to TRBJ2-1; 9 bases match TRBD2. Trimming at V came to 3 bases and at J to 7 bases, leaving 10 bases not matched to a gene. CDR1 is DFQATT and CDR2 is SNEGSKA in the germline V gene (reference sequence). The CDR3 contains 15 residues. The CDR3 bases are TGCAGTGCTAGGACGAGCGGGGGGCGGCGTAATGAGCAGTTCTTC. Protein sequence: CSARTSGGRRNEQFF.

This clonotype has a handful of counts. CDR3 protein: CASSFMSAETQYF. DNA of the CDR3: TGCGCCAGCAGCTTCATGTCGGCGGAGACCCAGTACTTC. The chain joins TRBV5-1 to TRBJ2-5; no reliable D call. The CDR3 loop spans 13 amino acids. Looked up from germline, CDR1 is SGHRS and CDR2 is YFSETQ. The V gene lost 2 bases and the J gene lost 5 bases, with 10 bases spanning the gap. Supplemented by reference TRBV5-1 and TRBJ2-5, the full variable domain reads KAGVTQTPRYLIKTRGQQVTLSCSPISGHRSVSWYQQTPGQGLQFLFEYFSETQRNKGNFPGRFSGRQFSNSRSEMNVSTLELGDSALYLCASSFMSAETQYFGPGTRLLVL.

The V gene is TRBV2, the J gene TRBJ1-5; D unresolved. Germline V gives CDR1 SNHLY, CDR2 FYNNEI. The CDR3 contains 15 residues. Between the trimmed V and J ends, which lost 2 bases and 2 bases, there was a span of 10 bases. CDR3 sequence: CASSESIGGNQPQHF. Written as DNA, the CDR3 is TGTGCCAGCAGTGAATCCATAGGTGGCAATCAGCCCCAGCATTTT. Looking up the rest from reference TRBV2 and TRBJ1-5 gives the full variable domain: EPEVTQTPSHQVTQMGQEVILRCVPISNHLYFYWYRQILGQKVEFLVSFYNNEISEKSEIFDDQFSVERPDGSNFTLKIRSTKLEDSAMYFCASSESIGGNQPQHFGDGTRLSIL.

The chain is built from TRBV6-6 and TRBJ2-5; perhaps TRBD1 as D (6 bases). The CDR3 totals 12 residues. Trimming removed 4 bases at V and 5 bases at J, with 8 bases between. Germline CDR1 reads MNHNY; CDR2 reads SVGAGI (reference sequence). CDR3 DNA: TGTGCCAGCAGTTCCGACAGGGAGACCCAGTACTTC. Protein: CASSSDRETQYF.

V and J are TRBV27 and TRBJ2-7; D might be TRBD1 (7 bases). Germline assignment: CDR1 MNHEY and CDR2 SMNVEV (reference sequence). The CDR3 sequence is 20 residues long. V was clipped by 1 base and J by 0 bases, with 25 bases between them. CDR3 sequence (DNA): TGTGCCAGCAGTTTATACGGCAGGGGGGCGATCGATCCCCTCTCCTACGAGCAGTACTTC. This codes for CASSLYGRGAIDPLSYEQYF.

CDR3 sequence reads: CASRSRDSYEQYF. CDR3 coding DNA: TGTGCCAGCAGGTCCAGGGATTCCTACGAGCAGTACTTC. The chain joins TRBV25-1 to TRBJ2-7; D is possibly TRBD1 (5 bases). The V end was cut by 6 bases, the J end by 1 base, with 10 bases between. This CDR3 contains 13 residues. Germline V gives CDR1 MGHDK, CDR2 SYGVNS.

This clonotype was observed a few times. The chain uses TRBV11-2 and TRBJ2-4; 8 positions agree with TRBD1. CDR3 length equals 15 residues. The V gene end was trimmed by 5 bases and the J gene end by 3 bases; junction bases not matched to a gene: 6. The V gene's germline CDR1 is SGHAT and CDR2 FQNNGV. Here the CDR3 reads CASSTLDRDKNIQYF. DNA for the CDR3: TGTGCCAGCAGCACCTTGGACAGGGACAAAAACATTCAGTACTTC.

Note on this clonotype: The junction shows a germline mismatch at one end, possibly a read error. The chain links TRBV15 to TRBJ2-5; the D gene could be TRBD1 or TRBD2 (5 bases each). CDR3 length: 15 residues. CDR1 is LNHNV and CDR2 is YYDKDF in the germline V gene (reference sequence). The CDR3 sequence is CATCRDRSGTATQYF. DNA for the CDR3: TGTGCCACCTGCAGAGATAGAAGTGGGACGGCGACCCAGTACTTC. Full variable domain (remainder filled in from reference TRBV15 and TRBJ2-5): DAMVIQNPRYQVTQFGKPVTLSCSQTLNHNVMYWYQQKSSQAPKLLFHYYDKDFNNEADTPDNFQSRRPNTSFCFLDIRSPGLGDTAMYLCATCRDRSGTATQYFGPGTRLLVL.

This clonotype came up many times. This chain connects TRBV27 to TRBJ2-7; D is ambiguous. CDR1 and CDR2 from the germline V gene are MNHEY and SMNVEV (reference sequence). V was shortened by 6 bases and J by 5 bases, with 14 bases between the two germline ends. This CDR3 contains 13 residues. The chain's CDR3 is CASSPVGFHEQYF. CDR3 nucleotide sequence: TGTGCCAGCAGCCCCGTCGGGTTCCACGAGCAGTACTTC.

The chain carries TRBV11-3 and TRBJ2-5; TRBD2 aligns across 14 bases. V trimming: 5 bases; J trimming: 8 bases; junction bases outside the gene matches: 4. CDR1 SGHNT and CDR2 YENEEA come from the germline V gene. There are 14 residues in the CDR3. The CDR3 DNA reads as TGTGCCAGCAGCCCCGGGACTAGCGGGGGAACCCAGTACTTC. Translated, it gives CASSPGTSGGTQYF.

In its sample, this clonotype was seen a few times. This chain uses TRBV29-1 with TRBJ1-4, with 7 positions matching TRBD1. After removal of 0 bases from V and 5 bases from J, the junction contained 9 bases not matched to a gene. CDR3 length: 16 amino acids. Germline V gene data show CDR1 as SQVTM and CDR2 as ANQGSEA. The CDR3 DNA reads as TGCAGCGTTGAAGATCCGAGGGGACAGACGAATGAAAAACTGTTTTTT. It is translated as CSVEDPRGQTNEKLFF.

Points on this clonotype: One junction end disagrees with the germline gene, perhaps due to a read error. The chain recombines TRBV12-3 or TRBV12-4 with TRBJ2-3; TRBD2 aligns across 9 bases. The CDR3 is made up of 16 amino acids. The CDR3 nucleotides read TGTGCCAGCAGTTTGGCTAGCGGGGTGAACACAGATGCGCAGTATTTT. Its protein is CASSLASGVNTDAQYF.